This T cell receptor (beta chain) was captured in a study of shared clonotypes between healthy human individuals. Overall study context: Per-donor plates numbered three CD4 naive, three CD4 memory, two CD8 naive and one CD8 memory.

The input for sorted-subset replicate PCRs was 150 to 200 ng DNA, about 30,000 T cell genomes. Assay: immunoSEQ multiplex PCR; the TCRdb copy retains only in-frame clones and omits some. The sample lists over a million clones; more than 75% were seen once. Trimming took 6 bases from V and 6 from J; bases not matched to a gene: 2. The CDR3 sequence is 13 residues long. Germline V gives CDR1 ENHRY, CDR2 SYGVKD. Study findings and constraints: The donor pool, a small one, limited the genetic and exposure-history diversity represented.

This clone has just a few counts. Its antigen is not identified. The gene calls are TRBV10-3 and TRBJ2-1; 10 bases fit TRBD2. The sequence came from a man in his late teens or twenties in good health. Some clones in this sample may be carry-over from other donors' samples. The sequenced material came from memory CD4+ T cells from PBMCs. The subset denotes: CD45RA-negative fraction. CDR3 loop: CAISLAGANEQFF. The CDR3 DNA follows: TGTGCCATCAGCCTAGCGGGAGCCAATGAGCAGTTCTTC.